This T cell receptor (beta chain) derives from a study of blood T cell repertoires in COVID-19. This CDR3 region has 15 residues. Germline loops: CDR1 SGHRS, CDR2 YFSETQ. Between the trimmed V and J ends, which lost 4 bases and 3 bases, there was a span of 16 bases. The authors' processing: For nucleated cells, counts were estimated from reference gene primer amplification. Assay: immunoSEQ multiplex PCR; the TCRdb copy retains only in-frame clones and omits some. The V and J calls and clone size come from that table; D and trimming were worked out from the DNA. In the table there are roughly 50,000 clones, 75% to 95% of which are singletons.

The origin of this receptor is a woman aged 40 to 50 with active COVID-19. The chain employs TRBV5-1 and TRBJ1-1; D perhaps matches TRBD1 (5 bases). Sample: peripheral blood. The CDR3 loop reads CASSGTPGLDTEAFF. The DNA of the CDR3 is TGCGCCAGCAGCGGAACCCCAGGGCTGGACACTGAAGCTTTCTTT.